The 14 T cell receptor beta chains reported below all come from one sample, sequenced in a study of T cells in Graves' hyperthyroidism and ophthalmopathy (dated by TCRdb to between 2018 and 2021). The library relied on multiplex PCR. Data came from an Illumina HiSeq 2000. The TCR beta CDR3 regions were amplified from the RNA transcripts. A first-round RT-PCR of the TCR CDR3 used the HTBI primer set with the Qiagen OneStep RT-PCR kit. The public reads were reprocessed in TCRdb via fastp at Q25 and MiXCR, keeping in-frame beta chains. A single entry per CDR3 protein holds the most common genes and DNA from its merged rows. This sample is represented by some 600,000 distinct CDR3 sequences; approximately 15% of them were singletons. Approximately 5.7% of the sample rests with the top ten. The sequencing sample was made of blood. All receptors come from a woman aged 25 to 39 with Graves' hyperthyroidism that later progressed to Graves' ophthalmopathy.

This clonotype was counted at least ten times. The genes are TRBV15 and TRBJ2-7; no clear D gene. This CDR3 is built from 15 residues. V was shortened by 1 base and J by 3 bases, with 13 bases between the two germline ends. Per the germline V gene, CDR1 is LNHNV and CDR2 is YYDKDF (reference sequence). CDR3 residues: CATSRGGRGLYEQYF. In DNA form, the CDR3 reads TGTGCCACCAGCAGAGGCGGACGAGGCCTCTACGAGCAGTACTTC.

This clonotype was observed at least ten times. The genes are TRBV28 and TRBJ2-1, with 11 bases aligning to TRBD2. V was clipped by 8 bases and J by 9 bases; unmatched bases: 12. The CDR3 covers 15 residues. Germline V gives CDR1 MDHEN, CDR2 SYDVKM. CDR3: CASGTGTSGRTEQFF. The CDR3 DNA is TGTGCCAGCGGGACCGGGACTAGCGGAAGAACTGAGCAGTTCTTC. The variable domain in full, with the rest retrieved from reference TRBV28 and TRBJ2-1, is DVKVTQSSRYLVKRTGEKVFLECVQDMDHENMFWYRQDPGLGLRLIYFSYDVKMKEKGDIPEGYSVSREKKERFSLILESASTNQTSMYLCASGTGTSGRTEQFFGPGTRLTVL.

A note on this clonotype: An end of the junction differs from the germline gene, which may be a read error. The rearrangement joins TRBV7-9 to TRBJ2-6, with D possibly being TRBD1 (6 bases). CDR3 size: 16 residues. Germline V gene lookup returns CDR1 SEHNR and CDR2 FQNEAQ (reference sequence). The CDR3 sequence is CAGSLGLGTGANVLTF. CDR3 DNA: TGTGCCGGCAGCTTAGGTCTGGGGACAGGGGCCAACGTCCTGACTTTC.

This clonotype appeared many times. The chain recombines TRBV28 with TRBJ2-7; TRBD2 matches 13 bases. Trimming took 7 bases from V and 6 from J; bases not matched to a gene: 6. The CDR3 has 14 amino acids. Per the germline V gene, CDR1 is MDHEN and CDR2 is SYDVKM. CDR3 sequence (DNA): TGTGCCAGCACTCCCGGACTAGCGGGAGTCGAGCAGTACTTC. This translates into CASTPGLAGVEQYF.

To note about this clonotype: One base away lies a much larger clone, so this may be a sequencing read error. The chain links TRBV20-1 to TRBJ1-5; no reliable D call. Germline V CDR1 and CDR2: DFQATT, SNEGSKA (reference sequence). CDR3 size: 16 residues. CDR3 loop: CSARDLRTDSNQPQQF. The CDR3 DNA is TGCAGTGCTAGAGATCTCCGTACAGATAGCAATCAGCCCCAGCAGTTT.

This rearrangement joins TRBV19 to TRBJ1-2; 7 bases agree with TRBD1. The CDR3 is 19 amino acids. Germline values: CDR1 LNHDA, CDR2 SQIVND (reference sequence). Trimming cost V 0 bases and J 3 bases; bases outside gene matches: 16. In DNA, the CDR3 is TGTGCCAGTAGTATAGACCTACTCACGGGGACAGCGCGTCACTATGGCTACACCTTC. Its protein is CASSIDLLTGTARHYGYTF.

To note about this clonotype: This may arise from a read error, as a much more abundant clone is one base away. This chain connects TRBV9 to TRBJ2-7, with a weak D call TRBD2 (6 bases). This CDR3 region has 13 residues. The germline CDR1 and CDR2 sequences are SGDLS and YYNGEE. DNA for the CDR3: TGTACCAGCAGCGTAGCCTCGGGGGACGAGCAGTACTTC. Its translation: CTSSVASGDEQYF. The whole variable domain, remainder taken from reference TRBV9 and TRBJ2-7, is DSGVTQTPKHLITATGQRVTLRCSPRSGDLSVYWYQQSLDQGLQFLIQYYNGEERAKGNILERFSAQQFPDLHSELNLSSLELGDSALYFCTSSVASGDEQYFGPGTRLTVT.

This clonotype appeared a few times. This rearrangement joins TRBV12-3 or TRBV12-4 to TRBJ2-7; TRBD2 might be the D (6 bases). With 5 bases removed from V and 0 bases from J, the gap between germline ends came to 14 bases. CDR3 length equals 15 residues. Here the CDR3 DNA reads TGTGCCAGCAGTGCTATCGAGCGGGTCTCCTACGAGCAGTACTTC. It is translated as CASSAIERVSYEQYF.

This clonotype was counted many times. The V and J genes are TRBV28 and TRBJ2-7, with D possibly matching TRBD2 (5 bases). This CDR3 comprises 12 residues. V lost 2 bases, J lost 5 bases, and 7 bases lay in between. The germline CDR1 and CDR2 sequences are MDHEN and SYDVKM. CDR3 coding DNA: TGTGCCAGCAGTTTACTCGGGAACGAGCAGTACTTC. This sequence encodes CASSLLGNEQYF.

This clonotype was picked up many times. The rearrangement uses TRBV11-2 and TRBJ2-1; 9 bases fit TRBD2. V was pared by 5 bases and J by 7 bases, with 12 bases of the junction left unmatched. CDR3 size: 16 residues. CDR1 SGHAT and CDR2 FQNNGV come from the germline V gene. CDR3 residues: CASSPKFAGGRNEQFF. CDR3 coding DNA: TGTGCCAGCAGCCCTAAATTTGCGGGAGGGCGGAATGAGCAGTTCTTC.

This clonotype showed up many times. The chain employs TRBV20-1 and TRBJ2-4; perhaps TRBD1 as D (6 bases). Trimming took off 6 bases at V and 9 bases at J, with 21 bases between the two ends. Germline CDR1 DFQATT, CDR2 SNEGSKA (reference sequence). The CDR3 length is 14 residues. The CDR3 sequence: CSAELADSSGIQYF. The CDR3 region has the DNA TGCAGTGCCGAGCTGGCGGACAGTAGTGGCATTCAGTACTTC.

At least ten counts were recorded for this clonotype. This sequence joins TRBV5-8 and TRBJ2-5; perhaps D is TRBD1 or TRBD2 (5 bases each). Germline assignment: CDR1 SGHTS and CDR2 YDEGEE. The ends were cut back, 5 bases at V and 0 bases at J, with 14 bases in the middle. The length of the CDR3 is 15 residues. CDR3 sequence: CASRTGTANQETQYF. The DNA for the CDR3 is TGTGCCAGCAGGACCGGGACCGCGAACCAAGAGACCCAGTACTTC.

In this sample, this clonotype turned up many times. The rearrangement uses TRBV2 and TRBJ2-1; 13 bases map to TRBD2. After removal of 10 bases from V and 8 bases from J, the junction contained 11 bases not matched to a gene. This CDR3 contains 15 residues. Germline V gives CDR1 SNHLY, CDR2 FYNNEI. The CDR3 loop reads CATLRLAGGGDEQFF. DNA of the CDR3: TGTGCCACCCTGCGACTAGCGGGAGGCGGGGATGAGCAGTTCTTC.

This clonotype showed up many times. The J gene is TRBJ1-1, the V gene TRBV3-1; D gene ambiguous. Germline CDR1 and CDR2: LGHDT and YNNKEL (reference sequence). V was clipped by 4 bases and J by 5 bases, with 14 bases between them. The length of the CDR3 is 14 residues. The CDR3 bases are TGTGCCAGCAGCCGTGAGGCGGCGAGAACTGAAGCTTTCTTT. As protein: CASSREAARTEAFF.